A single sample is the source of the 8 T cell receptor beta chains below, sequenced in a study of T cells in Graves' hyperthyroidism and ophthalmopathy. Regions amplified from RNA transcripts were the TCR beta CDR3 regions. The HTBI primer set was used in a first-round RT-PCR of the TCR CDR3. TCRdb ran MiXCR on the multiplex PCR reads and lists one entry per CDR3 protein. The sample yields approximately 530,000 distinct CDR3 sequences, about 20% seen once. The sample consisted of blood. The receptors shown here come from a man aged 40-49 years with Graves' ophthalmopathy.

This clonotype was picked up many times. This rearrangement joins TRBV5-1 to TRBJ2-3; D perhaps matches TRBD2 (6 bases). This CDR3 has 17 amino acids. Trimming removed 4 bases from V and 2 bases from J, with 20 bases in between. Looked up from germline, CDR1 is SGHRS and CDR2 is YFSETQ. The CDR3 loop reads CASSPRSGQDYTDTQYF. In nucleotides, the CDR3 is TGCGCCAGCAGCCCCCGGAGCGGGCAGGACTACACAGATACGCAGTATTTT.

The chain carries TRBV7-3 and TRBJ2-7, with 8 bases matching TRBD1. The trim removed 6 bases at V and 1 base at J, leaving 8 bases unmatched. CDR3 length: 15 amino acids. The germline CDR1 and CDR2 sequences are SGHTA and FQGTGA. The CDR3 is CASRLTGEESYEQYF. CDR3 nucleotides: TGTGCCAGCAGGTTGACAGGGGAGGAGTCCTACGAGCAGTACTTC.

This clonotype was seen only a few times. V and J are TRBV27 and TRBJ1-3; D unresolved. V gave up 5 bases and J gave up 0 bases, with 14 bases separating them. From germline, CDR1 is MNHEY and CDR2 SMNVEV (reference sequence). The length of the CDR3 is 16 residues. The CDR3 region has the DNA TGTGCCAGCAGTCCCAGGAGCCCTTACTCTGGAAACACCATATATTTT. Its protein is CASSPRSPYSGNTIYF.

This clonotype was found many times. The chain carries TRBV7-9 and TRBJ2-1, with D maybe TRBD1 (6 bases). CDR1 is SEHNR and CDR2 is FQNEAQ in the germline V gene (reference sequence). The CDR3 is 12 residues long. V lost 6 bases to trimming and J lost 7 bases, with 10 bases between them. The DNA for the CDR3 is TGTGCCAGCAGTTTTCAGGGGAATGAGCAGTTCTTC. Amino acids: CASSFQGNEQFF.

This clonotype was seen ten or more times. The chain carries TRBV28 and TRBJ1-2; 7 bases align to TRBD1. The germline V gene has CDR1 MDHEN and CDR2 SYDVKM. This CDR3 is 15 amino acids long. V dropped 4 bases and J dropped 4; count of bases not matched to a gene: 9. In nucleotides, the CDR3 is TGTGCCAGCAGTTCCCCGACAGGGATTGCCTATGGCTACACCTTC. This sequence encodes CASSSPTGIAYGYTF.

The CDR3 here is CSARDSPLMNTEAFF. CDR3 DNA: TGCAGTGCTAGAGATTCACCCCTCATGAACACTGAAGCTTTCTTT. This rearrangement joins TRBV20-1 to TRBJ1-1; D gene ambiguous. CDR1 is DFQATT and CDR2 is SNEGSKA in the germline V gene (reference sequence). CDR3 length: 15 amino acids. Deletions cut 0 bases from V and 0 bases from J, with 11 bases between.

This clonotype was detected only a few times. J is TRBJ2-3 and V is TRBV19; either TRBD1 or TRBD2 may supply D (5 bases each). V gave up 2 bases and J gave up 2 bases, with 35 bases separating them. The CDR3 loop spans 23 amino acids. Looked up from germline, CDR1 is LNHDA and CDR2 is SQIVND (reference sequence). CDR3 protein: CASSIIFLPGRPSLHPITDTQYF. DNA for the CDR3: TGTGCCAGTAGTATAATTTTTCTTCCGGGGCGCCCGTCGCTTCATCCCATCACAGATACGCAGTATTTT.

The sample holds many counts of this clonotype. The junction departs from the called germline gene at one end, perhaps through a read error. The chain carries TRBV2 and TRBJ1-1; D call uncertain. Germline V gives CDR1 SNHLY, CDR2 FYNNEI. The CDR3 runs 14 residues. CDR3 in DNA: TGTGCCAGCTCCAACCGGGTTCTGAACGCTGAAGCTTTCTTT. Amino acids: CASSNRVLNAEAFF.